A single count supports the clone carrying this TCR beta chain. Clones were read by immunoSEQ multiplex PCR, and TCRdb kept only the in-frame ones, dropping some. Seen here are about 75,000 clones, 85% observed once, and the top ten hold about a sixth. This entry comes from a study of OX40 agonist ivuxolimab in advanced cancers. CDR3 length equals 14 residues. Autoimmune disease history or systemic immunosuppression meant exclusion. This sequence joins TRBV1 and TRBJ2-3; the D call TRBD2 from the table was never checked on the DNA. TRBV1 is a pseudogene locus. This receptor was identified in an adult with an advanced solid tumor such as melanoma, head and neck, liver or kidney cancer. The specimen comprised CD4+ or CD8+ T cells sorted from blood, sampled in a trial of the OX40 agonist ivuxolimab. This CDR3 reads CTSSPGRGTDTQYF. Here the CDR3 DNA reads TGCACCAGCAGCCCGGGGAGGGGCACAGATACGCAGTATTTT.